The 30 T cell receptor beta chains reported below all come from one sample, sequenced in a study of blood T cell repertoires in COVID-19. The table came from immunoSEQ multiplex PCR; TCRdb's copy has only in-frame clones and leaves some out. The sample has some 73,000 clones, approximately 85% seen once. Sequencing was performed on peripheral blood. The source is a woman older than 75 with active or convalescent COVID-19.

This CDR3 reads CASSTGVTDTQYF. In nucleotides, the CDR3 is TGTGCCAGTAGTACAGGGGTCACAGATACGCAGTATTTT. The chain employs TRBV19 and TRBJ2-3; tentatively, D is TRBD1 (6 bases). The germline V and J ends were trimmed by 4 bases and 2 bases, with 7 bases remaining between them. CDR1 LNHDA and CDR2 SQIVND come from the germline V gene (reference sequence). The CDR3 is 13 amino acids.

The chain uses TRBV19 and TRBJ1-5; 9 nucleotides agree with TRBD1. The CDR3 covers 19 residues. Germline trimming cut 6 bases from V and 7 bases from J; bases unmatched to any gene: 22. Germline CDR1 LNHDA, CDR2 SQIVND (reference sequence). The CDR3 DNA follows: TGTGCCAGTAGCGGAAAACCCGGGACAGGGCTACCTGCGGGACAGCCCCAGCATTTT. It codes for CASSGKPGTGLPAGQPQHF.

The chain combines TRBV19 with TRBJ2-1; 7 bases are shared with TRBD2. CDR3 length equals 15 residues. CDR1 LNHDA and CDR2 SQIVND come from the germline V gene (reference sequence). Trimming removed 5 bases from V and 5 bases from J; junction bases left unmatched: 9. CDR3 in amino acids: CASSSQRGENNEQFF. CDR3 nucleotide sequence: TGTGCCAGTAGTTCCCAACGGGGGGAGAACAATGAGCAGTTCTTC.

The CDR3 DNA reads as TGTGCCACCAGCGGTGGACAGAAAGAGACCCAGTACTTC. Its protein is CATSGGQKETQYF. J is TRBJ2-5 and V is TRBV15; D possibly corresponds to TRBD1 (6 bases). V shed 5 bases and J shed 3 bases, with 10 bases lying between them. This CDR3 spans 13 amino acids. Germline CDR1 is LNHNV and CDR2 is YYDKDF (reference sequence).

This chain links TRBV9 with TRBJ2-3; no definite D call. CDR3 length equals 15 residues. The germline V gene has CDR1 SGDLS and CDR2 YYNGEE. V was clipped by 1 base and J by 2 bases, with 11 bases between them. The CDR3 loop reads CASSVSAQYTDTQYF. The CDR3 DNA follows: TGTGCCAGCAGCGTATCAGCACAGTACACAGATACGCAGTATTTT.

V and J are TRBV2 and TRBJ2-1; unclear D gene. CDR1 is SNHLY and CDR2 is FYNNEI in the germline V gene. The CDR3 runs 13 residues. V was pared by 3 bases and J by 8 bases, with 11 bases between. The CDR3 protein is CASSETGRHEQFF. For the CDR3, the DNA is TGTGCCAGCAGTGAGACGGGTCGTCATGAGCAGTTCTTC.

The V gene is TRBV7-9, the J gene TRBJ1-2, with 10 positions matching TRBD1. Unmatched junction bases numbered 13, after V lost 5 bases and J lost 10 bases. Germline CDR1 and CDR2: SEHNR and FQNEAQ (reference sequence). The CDR3 consists of 15 residues. The DNA for the CDR3 is TGTGCCAGCAGCAACACTTTAGGGGACAGGGGAGCCTACACCTTC. This gives the protein CASSNTLGDRGAYTF.

This clone was observed once. The rearrangement joins TRBV6-5 to TRBJ2-4, with D possibly matching TRBD1 (5 bases). There are 15 residues in the CDR3. V lost 7 bases and J 0 bases, leaving 13 bases between the germline ends. Germline CDR1 is MNHEY and CDR2 is SVGAGI. The CDR3 nucleotides read TGTGCCAGCACCCCTTCGACAGTAGCCAAAAACATTCAGTACTTC. Protein sequence: CASTPSTVAKNIQYF.

The chain is built from TRBV2 and TRBJ2-1; a weak D match, TRBD1 (6 bases). V lost 5 bases, J lost 7 bases, and 12 bases lay in between. Per germline, CDR1 SNHLY and CDR2 FYNNEI. This CDR3 has 13 amino acids. The DNA of the CDR3 is TGTGCCAGCAGTACCCAGGGGAGTAATGAGCAGTTCTTC. As protein: CASSTQGSNEQFF.

This chain joins TRBV27 and TRBJ2-3; 9 bases are shared with TRBD2. The CDR3 spans 17 residues. Germline CDR1 reads MNHEY; CDR2 reads SMNVEV (reference sequence). V was pared by 8 bases and J by 6 bases, with 18 bases of the junction left unmatched. Written as DNA, the CDR3 is TGTGCCAGCCTGTCATCGGCTAGCGGGGCTACGAGGGATACGCAGTATTTT. The encoded protein is CASLSSASGATRDTQYF.

V is TRBV7-4 and J is TRBJ1-2; weak D call: TRBD1 (6 bases). V lost 8 bases, J lost 0 bases, and 19 bases lay in between. The CDR3 is 16 residues long. Germline V gives CDR1 SGHVT, CDR2 SQSDAQ. Here the CDR3 reads CASCGGQRKANYGYTF. The CDR3 DNA reads as TGTGCCAGCTGCGGGGGACAAAGAAAAGCTAACTATGGCTACACCTTC.

This clone has just a few counts. The gene calls are TRBV10-3 and TRBJ2-7; D is possibly TRBD1 (6 bases). The CDR3 is 17 residues long. Germline CDR1 is ENHRY and CDR2 is SYGVKD. Trimming pared 0 bases from V and 4 bases from J, leaving 19 bases between. The CDR3 DNA sequence: TGTGCCATCAGTGAGTCCACAGCTTCTGCCAGGGGTTACGAGCAGTACTTC. Translated: CAISESTASARGYEQYF.

The rearrangement links TRBV5-6 to TRBJ2-6; 9 bases align to TRBD1. Germline V CDR1 and CDR2: SGHDT, YYEEEE. The CDR3 runs to 19 residues. V shed 4 bases, J shed 4 bases, and the junction held 15 bases outside the gene matches. CDR3 DNA: TGTGCCAGCAGCCTAGCCCGGGACAGGGTGGTAGGGGGGGCCAACGTCCTGACTTTC. As protein: CASSLARDRVVGGANVLTF.

This clone was seen only once. The chain combines TRBV2 with TRBJ2-7; 9 nucleotides align to TRBD2. This CDR3 comprises 15 residues. Germline CDR1 SNHLY, CDR2 FYNNEI. V lost 7 bases, J lost 0 bases, and 7 bases stayed unmatched. This CDR3 is CASTLAGPSSYEQYF. The CDR3 region has the DNA TGTGCCAGCACCCTAGCGGGGCCTAGCTCCTACGAGCAGTACTTC.

The chain has TRBV25-1 and TRBJ1-2; 8 positions agree with TRBD1. Germline CDR1 reads MGHDK; CDR2 reads SYGVNS. V shed 8 bases, J shed 3 bases, and the junction held 11 bases outside the gene matches. The CDR3 consists of 15 residues. The CDR3 DNA follows: TGTGCCAGCGCGCCCAGGACAGGGTGGGACTATGGCTACACCTTC. It encodes CASAPRTGWDYGYTF.

This sequence joins TRBV7-2 and TRBJ1-3; D ambiguous. CDR1 SGHTA and CDR2 FQGNSA come from the germline V gene. This CDR3 contains 14 residues. Trimming pared 4 bases from V and 4 bases from J, leaving 11 bases between. The CDR3 here is CASSSYSLGNTIYF. The CDR3 DNA sequence: TGTGCCAGCAGCTCTTACAGTTTGGGAAACACCATATATTTT.

The CDR3 is CAWSLTRGLNEKLFF. The CDR3, as DNA: TGTGCCTGGAGTCTAACCAGGGGGCTTAATGAAAAACTGTTTTTT. The V and J genes are TRBV30 and TRBJ1-4; 8 nucleotides agree with TRBD1. The germline V gene encodes CDR1 GTSNPN and CDR2 SVGIG (reference sequence). J gave up 4 bases and V 2 bases, and 6 bases lay outside the gene matches. There are 15 residues in the CDR3.

The gene calls are TRBV3-1 (or the pseudogene TRBV3-2) and TRBJ2-5; D might be TRBD1 (5 bases). CDR1 is LGHDT and CDR2 is YNNKEL in the germline V gene (reference sequence). The CDR3 sequence is 16 residues long. Trimming shortened V by 1 base and J by 2 bases, and 14 bases separated the two germline ends. The CDR3: CASSQGGQGRQETQYF. CDR3 coding DNA: TGTGCCAGCAGCCAAGGAGGTCAGGGAAGGCAAGAGACCCAGTACTTC.

V gene TRBV5-1 combines with J gene TRBJ2-3, with TRBD2 matching 7 bases. CDR1 and CDR2 from the germline V gene are SGHRS and YFSETQ. This CDR3 comprises 17 residues. V lost 4 bases and J lost 0; bases outside the gene matches: 11. CDR3 in amino acids: CASSLRGGGVSTDTQYF. CDR3 nucleotide sequence: TGCGCCAGCAGCCTGAGGGGCGGGGGAGTTAGCACAGATACGCAGTATTTT. Variable domain in full (rest from reference TRBV5-1 and TRBJ2-3): KAGVTQTPRYLIKTRGQQVTLSCSPISGHRSVSWYQQTPGQGLQFLFEYFSETQRNKGNFPGRFSGRQFSNSRSEMNVSTLELGDSALYLCASSLRGGGVSTDTQYFGPGTRLTVL.

This chain's CDR3 is CASSFPGRHGYTF. The CDR3 DNA reads as TGTGCCAGCAGCTTCCCGGGTCGCCATGGCTACACCTTC. The chain employs TRBV7-8 and TRBJ1-2, with D hard to call. Deletions cut 3 bases from V and 6 bases from J, with 11 bases between. The CDR3 length is 13 residues. The germline V gene encodes CDR1 SGHVS and CDR2 FQNEAQ.

This chain connects TRBV20-1 to TRBJ1-1; D is unclear. CDR1 and CDR2 (germline): DFQATT, SNEGSKA (reference sequence). V was pared by 3 bases and J by 11 bases, with 19 bases between. CDR3 size: 13 residues. CDR3 nucleotide sequence: TGCAGTGCTAGTACCGACGAGGCGCGAGAGGCTTTCTTT. The encoded protein is CSASTDEAREAFF.

The rearrangement links TRBV24-1 to TRBJ2-4; a possible D gene is TRBD1 (6 bases). The CDR3 runs to 15 residues. The germline V gene has CDR1 KGHDR and CDR2 SFDVKD. Trimming cost V 3 bases and J 4 bases, with 12 bases left between them. CDR3 sequence (DNA): TGTGCCACCAGTGATCCGCGAACAGGGAAAAACATTCAGTACTTC. The encoded protein is CATSDPRTGKNIQYF.

The chain links TRBV10-2 to TRBJ1-1; D is uncertain. Trimming left V 10 bases short and J 6 bases short, with 18 bases between. This CDR3 has 13 residues. CDR1 WSHSY and CDR2 SAAADI come from the germline V gene. The CDR3 DNA reads as TGCGCCACCCGGATCTCGAGGGTGCCTGAAGCTTTCTTT. Translated: CATRISRVPEAFF.

The chain links TRBV5-8 to TRBJ1-3; D gene unclear. Germline CDR1 SGHTS, CDR2 YDEGEE. This CDR3 spans 11 amino acids. With 2 bases removed from V and 8 bases from J, the gap between germline ends came to 5 bases. The CDR3 spells CASSFSDTIYF. CDR3 DNA sequence: TGTGCCAGCAGCTTTAGTGACACCATATATTTT.

This clone was recorded once. This sequence joins TRBV3-1 (or the pseudogene TRBV3-2) and TRBJ2-5, with D tentatively TRBD2 (7 bases). The CDR3 sequence is 15 residues long. Deletions cut 6 bases from V and 5 bases from J, with 19 bases between. Germline assignment: CDR1 LGHDT and CDR2 YNNKEL (reference sequence). As DNA, the CDR3 is TGTGCCAGCAGTCAGGGGCACAGGGAGGGGGAGACCCAGTACTTC. This gives the protein CASSQGHREGETQYF.

The chain carries TRBV7-8 and TRBJ1-2; weak D call: TRBD1 (5 bases). There are 14 residues in the CDR3. Germline V gene lookup returns CDR1 SGHVS and CDR2 FQNEAQ. V lost 1 base and J lost 4, with 10 bases in between. The CDR3, as DNA: TGTGCCAGCAGCTTAGAAGGGACTACCTATGGCTACACCTTC. This translates into CASSLEGTTYGYTF.

The chain joins TRBV11-2 to TRBJ1-2, with TRBD1 as a possible D gene (6 bases). CDR3 length: 15 residues. Trimming removed 1 base at V and 4 bases at J, with 13 bases between. Looked up from germline, CDR1 is SGHAT and CDR2 is FQNNGV. The CDR3: CASSLGQAKSYGYTF. In DNA, the CDR3 is TGTGCCAGCAGCTTAGGACAGGCCAAGAGCTATGGCTACACCTTC. Full variable domain (rest looked up from reference TRBV11-2 and TRBJ1-2): EAGVAQSPRYKIIEKRQSVAFWCNPISGHATLYWYQQILGQGPKLLIQFQNNGVVDDSQLPKDRFSAERLKGVDSTLKIQPAKLEDSAVYLCASSLGQAKSYGYTFGSGTRLTVV.

The chain links TRBV19 to TRBJ1-5; no firm D call. CDR3 size: 15 residues. V was shortened by 1 base and J by 4 bases, with 11 bases between the two germline ends. Germline values: CDR1 LNHDA, CDR2 SQIVND (reference sequence). Here the CDR3 DNA reads TGTGCCAGTAGTATAGCGTCAGGTTTAAATCAGCCCCAGCATTTT. Translating it yields CASSIASGLNQPQHF.

V and J are TRBV12-5 and TRBJ2-7; 7 nucleotides align to TRBD1. Germline-derived CDR1 and CDR2 are LGHNT and FRNRAP. This CDR3 is 14 amino acids long. V shed 7 bases, J shed 4 bases, and the junction held 10 bases outside the gene matches. CDR3: CASARDSLAYEQYF. CDR3 coding DNA: TGTGCTAGTGCTCGGGACAGCTTGGCGTACGAGCAGTACTTC.

This chain connects TRBV28 to TRBJ1-5, with 7 bases lining up with TRBD1. The CDR3 has 13 residues. The V gene's germline CDR1 is MDHEN and CDR2 SYDVKM. V was pared by 6 bases and J by 7 bases, with 6 bases of the junction left unmatched. The CDR3 here is CASSTGVAQPQHF. Written as DNA, the CDR3 is TGTGCCAGCAGCACAGGGGTTGCCCAGCCCCAGCATTTT.